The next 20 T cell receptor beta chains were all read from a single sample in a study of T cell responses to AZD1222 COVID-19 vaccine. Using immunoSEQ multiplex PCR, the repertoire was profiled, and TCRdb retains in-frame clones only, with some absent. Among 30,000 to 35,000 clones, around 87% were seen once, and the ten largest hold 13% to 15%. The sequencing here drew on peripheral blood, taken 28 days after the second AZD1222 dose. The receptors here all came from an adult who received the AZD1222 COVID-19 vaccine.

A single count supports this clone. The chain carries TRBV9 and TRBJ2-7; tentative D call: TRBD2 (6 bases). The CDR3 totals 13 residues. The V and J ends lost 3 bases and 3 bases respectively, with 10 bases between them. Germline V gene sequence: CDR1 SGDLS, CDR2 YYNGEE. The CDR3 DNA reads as TGTGCCAGCAGCGCCCTGGGGGGCTACGAGCAGTACTTC. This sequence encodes CASSALGGYEQYF.

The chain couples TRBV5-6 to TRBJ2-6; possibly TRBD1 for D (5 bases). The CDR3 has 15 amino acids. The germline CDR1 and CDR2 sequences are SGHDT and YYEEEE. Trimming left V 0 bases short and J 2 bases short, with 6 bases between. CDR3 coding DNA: TGTGCCAGCAGCTTGGTACAGGCTGGGGCCAACGTCCTGACTTTC. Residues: CASSLVQAGANVLTF.

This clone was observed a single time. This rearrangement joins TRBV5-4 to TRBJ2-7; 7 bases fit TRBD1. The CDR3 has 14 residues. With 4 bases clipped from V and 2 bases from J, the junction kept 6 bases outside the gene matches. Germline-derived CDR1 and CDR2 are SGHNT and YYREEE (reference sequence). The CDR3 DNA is TGTGCCAGCAGCCTCCGGGACAGACCCTACGAGCAGTACTTC. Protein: CASSLRDRPYEQYF.

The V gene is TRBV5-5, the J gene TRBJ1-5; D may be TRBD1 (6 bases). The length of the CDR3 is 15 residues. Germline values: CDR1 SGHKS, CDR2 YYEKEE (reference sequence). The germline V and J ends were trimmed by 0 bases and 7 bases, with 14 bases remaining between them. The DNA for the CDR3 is TGTGCCAGCAGCTTGGAACCCCAGGGGCGGCAGCCCCAGCATTTT. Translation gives CASSLEPQGRQPQHF. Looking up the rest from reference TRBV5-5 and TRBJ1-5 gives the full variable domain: DAGVTQSPTHLIKTRGQQVTLRCSPISGHKSVSWYQQVLGQGPQFIFQYYEKEERGRGNFPDRFSARQFPNYSSELNVNALLLGDSALYLCASSLEPQGRQPQHFGDGTRLSIL.

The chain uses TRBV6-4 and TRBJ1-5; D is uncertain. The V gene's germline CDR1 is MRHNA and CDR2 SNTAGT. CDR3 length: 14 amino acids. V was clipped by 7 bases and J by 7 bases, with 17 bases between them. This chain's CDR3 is CASKLESPRQPQHF. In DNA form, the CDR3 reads TGTGCCAGCAAGCTGGAGAGTCCCCGACAGCCCCAGCATTTT.

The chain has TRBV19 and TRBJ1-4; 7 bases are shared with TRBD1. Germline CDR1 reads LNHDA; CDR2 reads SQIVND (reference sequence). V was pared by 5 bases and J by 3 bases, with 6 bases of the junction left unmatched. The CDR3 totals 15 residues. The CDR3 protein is CASSLRTGANEKLFF. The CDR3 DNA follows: TGTGCCAGTAGTCTACGGACAGGTGCTAATGAAAAACTGTTTTTT. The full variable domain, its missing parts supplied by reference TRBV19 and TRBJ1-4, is DGGITQSPKYLFRKEGQNVTLSCEQNLNHDAMYWYRQDPGQGLRLIYYSQIVNDFQKGDIAEGYSVSREKKESFPLTVTSAQKNPTAFYLCASSLRTGANEKLFFGSGTQLSVL.

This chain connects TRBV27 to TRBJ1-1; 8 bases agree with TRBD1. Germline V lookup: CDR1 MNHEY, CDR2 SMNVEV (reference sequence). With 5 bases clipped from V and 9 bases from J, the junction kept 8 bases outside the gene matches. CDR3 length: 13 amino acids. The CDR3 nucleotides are TGTGCCAGCAGTCACGCGGACAGGGAACAAGCTTTCTTT. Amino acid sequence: CASSHADREQAFF.

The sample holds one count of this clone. Here the CDR3 DNA reads TGTGCCAGCAGCACCTCCGCGAGATGGGACAATGAGCAGTTCTTC. It is translated as CASSTSARWDNEQFF. The chain has TRBV28 and TRBJ2-1, with D unclear. The germline V and J ends were trimmed by 6 bases and 5 bases, with 17 bases remaining between them. The germline V gene encodes CDR1 MDHEN and CDR2 SYDVKM. CDR3 length equals 15 residues. Drawing the rest from reference TRBV28 and TRBJ2-1, the complete variable domain is DVKVTQSSRYLVKRTGEKVFLECVQDMDHENMFWYRQDPGLGLRLIYFSYDVKMKEKGDIPEGYSVSREKKERFSLILESASTNQTSMYLCASSTSARWDNEQFFGPGTRLTVL.

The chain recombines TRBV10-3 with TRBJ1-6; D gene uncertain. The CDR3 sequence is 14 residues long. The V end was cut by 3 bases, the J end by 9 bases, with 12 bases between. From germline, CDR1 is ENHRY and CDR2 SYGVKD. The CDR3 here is CAISERALPSPLHF. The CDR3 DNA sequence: TGTGCCATCAGTGAAAGGGCGTTACCTTCACCCCTCCACTTT.

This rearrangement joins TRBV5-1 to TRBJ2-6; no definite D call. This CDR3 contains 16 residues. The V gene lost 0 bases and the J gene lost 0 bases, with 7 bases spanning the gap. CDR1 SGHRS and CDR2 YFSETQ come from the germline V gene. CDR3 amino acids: CASSLGPHSGANVLTF. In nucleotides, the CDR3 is TGCGCCAGCAGCTTGGGACCGCACTCTGGGGCCAACGTCCTGACTTTC.

Here the CDR3 DNA reads TGCAGTGCTGGAGCTAACGCGGCCCAGCATTTT. This codes for CSAGANAAQHF. This rearrangement joins TRBV20-1 to TRBJ1-5; D call uncertain. The ends were cut back, 5 bases at V and 11 bases at J, with 13 bases in the middle. This CDR3 is built from 11 residues. Germline V gene lookup returns CDR1 DFQATT and CDR2 SNEGSKA (reference sequence).

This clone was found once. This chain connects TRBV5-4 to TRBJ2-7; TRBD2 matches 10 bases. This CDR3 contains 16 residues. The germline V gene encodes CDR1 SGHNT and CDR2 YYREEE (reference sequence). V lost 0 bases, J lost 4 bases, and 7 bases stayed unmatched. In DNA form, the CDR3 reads TGTGCCAGCAGCTTGGGCCGTAGCGGGGGGTCGTACGAGCAGTACTTC. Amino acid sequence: CASSLGRSGGSYEQYF.

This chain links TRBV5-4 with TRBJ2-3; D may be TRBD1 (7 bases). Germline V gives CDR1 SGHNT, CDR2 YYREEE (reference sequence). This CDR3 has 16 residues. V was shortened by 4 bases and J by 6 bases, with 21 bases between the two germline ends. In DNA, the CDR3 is TGTGCCAGCAGCATCGGGGGCCAGGGGGGCTTGGATACGCAGTATTTT. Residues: CASSIGGQGGLDTQYF.

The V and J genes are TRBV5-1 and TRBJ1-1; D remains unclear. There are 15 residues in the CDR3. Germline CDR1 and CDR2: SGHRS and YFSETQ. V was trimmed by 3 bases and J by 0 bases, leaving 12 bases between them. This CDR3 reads CASSSNPGMNTEAFF. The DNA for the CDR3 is TGCGCCAGCAGCTCAAACCCCGGGATGAACACTGAAGCTTTCTTT.

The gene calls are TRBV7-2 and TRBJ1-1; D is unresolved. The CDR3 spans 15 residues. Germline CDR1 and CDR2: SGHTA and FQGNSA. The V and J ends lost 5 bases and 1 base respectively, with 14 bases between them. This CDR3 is CASSQTRAGNTEAFF. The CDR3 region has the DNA TGTGCCAGCAGCCAGACAAGGGCGGGGAACACTGAAGCTTTCTTT.

CDR3 amino acids: CASSYIDRESPLHF. Written as DNA, the CDR3 is TGTGCCAGCAGTTACATCGACAGGGAATCACCCCTCCACTTT. The rearrangement links TRBV6-2 or TRBV6-3 to TRBJ1-6, with TRBD1 matching over 7 bases. The V gene's germline CDR1 is MNHEY and CDR2 SVGEGT. The CDR3 sequence is 14 residues long. V trimming: 2 bases; J trimming: 10 bases; junction bases outside the gene matches: 5.

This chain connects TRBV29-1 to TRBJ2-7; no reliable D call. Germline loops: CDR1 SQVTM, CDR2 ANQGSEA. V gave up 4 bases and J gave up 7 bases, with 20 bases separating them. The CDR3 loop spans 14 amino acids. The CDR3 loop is CSVGPVVGRDEQYF. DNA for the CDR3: TGCAGCGTTGGACCCGTAGTAGGTAGGGATGAGCAGTACTTC.

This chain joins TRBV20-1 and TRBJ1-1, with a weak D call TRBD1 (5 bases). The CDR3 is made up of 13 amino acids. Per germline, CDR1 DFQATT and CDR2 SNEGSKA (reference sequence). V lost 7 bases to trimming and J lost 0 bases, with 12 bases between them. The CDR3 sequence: CSVRDRMNTEAFF. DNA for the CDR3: TGCAGTGTTCGTGACAGAATGAACACTGAAGCTTTCTTT.

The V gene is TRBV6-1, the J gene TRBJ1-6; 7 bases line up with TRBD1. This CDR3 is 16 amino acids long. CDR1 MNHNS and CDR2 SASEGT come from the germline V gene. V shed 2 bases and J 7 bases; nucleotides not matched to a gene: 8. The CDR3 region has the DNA TGTGCCAGCAGTGAATACCGGGACAGTTGGAATTCACCCCTCCACTTT. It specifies CASSEYRDSWNSPLHF.

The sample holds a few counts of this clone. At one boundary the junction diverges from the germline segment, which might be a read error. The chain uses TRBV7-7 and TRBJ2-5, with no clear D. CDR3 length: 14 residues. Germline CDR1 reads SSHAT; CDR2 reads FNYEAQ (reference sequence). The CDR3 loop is CASSKERIQETQYF. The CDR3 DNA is TGTGCTAGCAGCAAAGAGAGGATTCAAGAGACCCAGTACTTC.